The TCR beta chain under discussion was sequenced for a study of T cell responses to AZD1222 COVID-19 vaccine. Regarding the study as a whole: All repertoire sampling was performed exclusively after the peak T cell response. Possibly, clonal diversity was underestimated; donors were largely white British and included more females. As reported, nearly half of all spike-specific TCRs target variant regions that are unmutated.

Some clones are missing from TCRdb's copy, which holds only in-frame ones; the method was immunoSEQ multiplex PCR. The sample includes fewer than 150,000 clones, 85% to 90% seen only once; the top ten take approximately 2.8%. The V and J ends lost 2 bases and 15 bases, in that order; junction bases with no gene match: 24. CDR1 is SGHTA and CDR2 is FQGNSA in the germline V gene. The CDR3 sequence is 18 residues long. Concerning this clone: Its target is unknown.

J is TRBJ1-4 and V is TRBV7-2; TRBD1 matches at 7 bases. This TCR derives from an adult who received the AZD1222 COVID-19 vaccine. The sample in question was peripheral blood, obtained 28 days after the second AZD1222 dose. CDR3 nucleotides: TGTGCCAGCAGCTTATACGCAGGGGGAAGCCAACGTGCAAACCCGTTGTTTTTT. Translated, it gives CASSLYAGGSQRANPLFF.